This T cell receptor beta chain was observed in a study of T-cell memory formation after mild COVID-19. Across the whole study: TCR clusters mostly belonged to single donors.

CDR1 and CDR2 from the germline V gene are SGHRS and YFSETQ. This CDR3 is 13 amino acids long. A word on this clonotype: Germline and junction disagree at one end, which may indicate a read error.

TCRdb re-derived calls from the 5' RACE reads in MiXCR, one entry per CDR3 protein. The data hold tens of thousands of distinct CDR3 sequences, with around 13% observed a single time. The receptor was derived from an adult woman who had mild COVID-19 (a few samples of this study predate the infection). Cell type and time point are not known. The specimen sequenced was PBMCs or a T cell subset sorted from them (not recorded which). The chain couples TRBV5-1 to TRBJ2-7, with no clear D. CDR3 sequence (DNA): TGCGACAGCAGCTTGGAAGACTTCTACGAGCAGTACTTC. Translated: CDSSLEDFYEQYF.